Reported below is one T cell receptor (beta chain). Antigen unknown. With 0 bases removed from V and 4 bases from J, the gap between germline ends came to 12 bases. Per the germline V gene, CDR1 is SGDLS and CDR2 is YYNGEE. The CDR3 covers 15 residues. The data belong to a study of OX40 agonist ivuxolimab in advanced cancers. Study-level background: Among those treated, three patients had partial responses, one with hepatocellular carcinoma and two with cutaneous melanoma. Findings and caveats of the study: The antigens recognized by the expanded peripheral T cells, that is their antigen specificity, were not determined.

The assay was immunoSEQ multiplex PCR, and TCRdb's table has in-frame clones only and misses some. Among some 86,000 clones, 87% were seen once, and the ten largest hold 1.1% to 1.5%. Patients who had autoimmune disease history or got systemic immunosuppression were left out. Samples of blood were obtained at baseline, on cycle 4 day 1, and on cycle 7 day 1. The V and J genes are TRBV9 and TRBJ2-3; no reliable D call. This receptor was identified in an adult with an advanced solid tumor such as melanoma, head and neck, liver or kidney cancer. Specimen: CD4+ or CD8+ T cells sorted from blood, collected in a trial of the OX40 agonist ivuxolimab. The CDR3 nucleotides read TGTGCCAGCAGCGTAGGATTTCCCATGGCAGATACGCAGTATTTT. Its protein is CASSVGFPMADTQYF.